Listed below are T cell receptor beta chains from one sample, sequenced in a study of cytomegalovirus exposure and HLA in healthy donors. Clones were sequenced by immunoSEQ multiplex PCR, and TCRdb holds only the in-frame ones, with some missing. The sample gives roughly 250,000 clones, almost 90% of which show up once; about 0.36% is in the top ten. Sequences were obtained from PBMCs. The receptors were sampled from a woman aged 18-29 years in good health and CMV-seronegative. CDR3s include the opening cysteine and the closing phenylalanine or tryptophan. D genes are given only for firm matches. Clone size is not always given. Where it is, it says once, few, many or a class for expanded clones.

CDR3 length,clone size,D gene,V gene,J gene,CDR3 DNA,CDR3 protein
15,few,.,TRBV2,TRBJ1-2,TGTGCCAGCAGTGCAGACACGCCGGGAGGGTATGGCTACACCTTC,CASSADTPGGYGYTF
15,.,TRBD1,TRBV2,TRBJ2-7,TGTGCCAGCAGGGGACAGCCAGTCTTCTCCTACGAGCAGTACTTC,CASRGQPVFSYEQYF
15,.,TRBD1,TRBV28,TRBJ2-3,TGTGCCAGCAGTGGGGACAGTGCAAACACAGATACGCAGTATTTT,CASSGDSANTDTQYF
14,once,.,TRBV9,TRBJ1-4,TGTGCCAGCAGCGTAGCTCAGTTTAATGAACAACTGTTTTTT,CASSVAQFNEQLFF
15,.,.,TRBV5-4,TRBJ2-3,TGTGCCAGCAGCTTGGGTAGCGGCAGCACAGATACGCAGTATTTT,CASSLGSGSTDTQYF
16,.,.,TRBV19,TRBJ1-5,TGTGCCAGTAGTCCCAGGCAGGGGAGAGGCAATCAGCCCCAGCATTTT,CASSPRQGRGNQPQHF
16,.,TRBD2,TRBV19,TRBJ2-3,TGTGCCAGTAGTATAGCCCTAGCGGTGAGGGTGGATACGCAGTATTTT,CASSIALAVRVDTQYF
14,.,.,TRBV9,TRBJ1-1,TGTGCCAGCAGCGTCCCAGAACTAGGCACTGAAGCTTTCTTT,CASSVPELGTEAFF
13,.,.,TRBV27,TRBJ1-1,TGTGCCAGCAGTTTTGTGTCTCGGACAGAAGCTTTCTTT,CASSFVSRTEAFF
14,.,.,TRBV6-5,TRBJ2-7,TGTGCCAGCAGCTGGACGGGAAGCTCCTACGAGCAGTACTTC,CASSWTGSSYEQYF
15,.,.,TRBV10-3,TRBJ2-3,TGTGCCATCAGTGATTCGGGGGTTTGGACAGATACGCAGTATTTT,CAISDSGVWTDTQYF
15,.,.,TRBV10-2,TRBJ1-1,TGCGCCAGCAGCAACGATTGGGGCATGAACACTGAAGCTTTCTTT,CASSNDWGMNTEAFF
16,.,TRBD1,TRBV28,TRBJ1-3,TGTGCCAGCAGTTTACCTGGGACAGGGGTCGAAAACACCATATATTTT,CASSLPGTGVENTIYF
16,.,.,TRBV21-1,TRBJ2-7,TGTGCCAGCAGCAAAGCAACCCGACAGTACTCCTACGAGCAGTACTTC,CASSKATRQYSYEQYF
16,.,TRBD1,TRBV7-3,TRBJ2-2,TGTGCCAGCAGCTACCAGACAGGGCGGAAGACCGGGGAGCTGTTTTTT,CASSYQTGRKTGELFF
17,.,TRBD1,TRBV28,TRBJ1-5,TGTGCCAGCAGCAAACCGGGTGTACAGGGGACCGGCCAGCCCCAGCATTTT,CASSKPGVQGTGQPQHF
13,once,.,TRBV6-5,TRBJ1-2,TGTGCCAGCCATAGGGGAGGGGGCTATGGCTACACCTTC,CASHRGGGYGYTF
14,.,.,TRBV27,TRBJ2-2,TGTGCCAGCAGTCCAGACCAGGGCACCGGGGAGCTGTTTTTT,CASSPDQGTGELFF
16,.,TRBD2,TRBV7-3,TRBJ2-1,TGTGCCAGCAGGCCCCCGGGACTAGCGACCCACAATGAGCAGTTCTTC,CASRPPGLATHNEQFF
14,.,TRBD1,TRBV19,TRBJ2-1,TGTGCCAGTAGTATCACAGGGGGACGGAATGAGCAGTTCTTC,CASSITGGRNEQFF
16,.,.,TRBV9,TRBJ2-5,TGTGCCAGCAGCGGGATCGGGGCGGGACTGCAAGAGACCCAGTACTTC,CASSGIGAGLQETQYF
13,few,.,TRBV29-1,TRBJ2-2,TGCAGCGTTTGGGGAGGTAACACCGGGGAGCTGTTTTTT,CSVWGGNTGELFF
14,.,TRBD1,TRBV7-9,TRBJ1-4,TGTGCCAGCAGCTCGGACAGGGTGCATGAAAAACTGTTTTTT,CASSSDRVHEKLFF
15,once,.,TRBV4-1,TRBJ2-7,TGCGCCAGCAGCCCAGCTGCCCAGGGCGGTTACGAGCAGTACTTC,CASSPAAQGGYEQYF
15,.,.,TRBV7-8,TRBJ1-5,TGTGCCAGCAGCTCCCGGGACTCTGGCAATCAGCCCCAGCATTTT,CASSSRDSGNQPQHF
15,.,.,TRBV6-6,TRBJ1-1,TGTGCCAGCAGAAATTCCCCAGGGTTGGGCACTGAAGCTTTCTTT,CASRNSPGLGTEAFF
13,.,TRBD2,TRBV2,TRBJ2-1,TGTGCCAGCGAACTAGCGGTTTACAATGAGCAGTTCTTC,CASELAVYNEQFF
15,.,TRBD1,TRBV4-1,TRBJ2-7,TGCGCCAGCAGCCACCCCGGACAGGGGGCTTACGAGCAGTACTTC,CASSHPGQGAYEQYF
14,.,TRBD1,TRBV11-3,TRBJ2-1,TGTGCCAGCAGCCCCGACCCGGGACAGGGGGAGCAGTTCTTC,CASSPDPGQGEQFF
13,.,.,TRBV4-1,TRBJ1-1,TGCGCCAGCAGCCAAGACCTAGTGGTTGAAGCTTTCTTT,CASSQDLVVEAFF
17,.,.,TRBV7-2,TRBJ1-6,TGTGCCAGCAGTCAGGCGCAGGGCCACCCTTATAATTCACCCCTCCACTTT,CASSQAQGHPYNSPLHF
15,.,TRBD1,TRBV7-6,TRBJ2-7,TGTGCCAGCAGCCCGGGACAGGGGGGCTCCTACGAGCAGTACTTC,CASSPGQGGSYEQYF
14,.,TRBD1,TRBV7-2,TRBJ2-7,TGTGCCAGCAGCTACCGGGACAGCCCCTACGAGCAGTACTTC,CASSYRDSPYEQYF
14,.,.,TRBV7-9,TRBJ1-5,TGTGCCAGCAGTCCAGAAGGGGGAGATCAGCCCCAGCATTTT,CASSPEGGDQPQHF
13,.,TRBD1,TRBV15,TRBJ1-4,TGTGCCACCAGAACAGGGGTAGGCGAAAAACTGTTTTTT,CATRTGVGEKLFF
12,.,.,TRBV2,TRBJ1-2,TGTGCCAGCAGTGGATCGGGGTGGGGCTACACCTTC,CASSGSGWGYTF
15,.,.,TRBV18,TRBJ2-3,TGTGCCAGCTCACCGGTCTATCGCAGCACAGATACGCAGTATTTT,CASSPVYRSTDTQYF
15,.,.,TRBV9,TRBJ2-5,TGTGCCAGCAGCGTACAACTAACCTCGGGAGAGACCCAGTACTTC,CASSVQLTSGETQYF
13,.,.,TRBV30,TRBJ1-1,TGTGCCTGGATGGTCGGCCGCGGCCGGGAAGCTTTCTTT,CAWMVGRGREAFF
15,.,TRBD1,TRBV6-5,TRBJ1-6,TGTGCCAGCAGTTACGGGACAGCCTATAGCTCACCCCTCCACTTT,CASSYGTAYSSPLHF
16,.,.,TRBV7-2,TRBJ1-4,TGTGCCAGCAGCTTAACCTTCGGACAAGTTAATGAAAAACTGTTTTTT,CASSLTFGQVNEKLFF
15,.,.,TRBV7-8,TRBJ1-5,TGTGCCAGCAGCTTAGGGTACGGGGGAGGACAGCCCCAGCATTTT,CASSLGYGGGQPQHF
16,.,TRBD1,TRBV4-2,TRBJ1-2,TGTGCCAGCAGCCAAGCTGGACAGGGGGGAAATGTTGGCTACACCTTC,CASSQAGQGGNVGYTF
14,.,TRBD1,TRBV7-8,TRBJ1-2,TGTGCCAGCAGCTTAGTGGGACAGGGGGGCGGCTACACCTTC,CASSLVGQGGGYTF
12,.,.,TRBV18,TRBJ2-5,TGTGCCAGCACCCCCGCGGGGGAGACCCAGTACTTC,CASTPAGETQYF
14,.,TRBD1,TRBV30,TRBJ2-3,TGTGCCTCGGACAGGGGGCTAAGCACAGATACGCAGTATTTT,CASDRGLSTDTQYF
16,.,TRBD2,TRBV10-3,TRBJ2-7,TGTGCCATCAGTGAGTCTACTAGCGGGGGAACCTACGAGCAGTACTTC,CAISESTSGGTYEQYF
16,.,.,TRBV28,TRBJ2-2,TGTGCCAGCAGTTTAATCAGGCAGGGATCGATCGGGGAGCTGTTTTTT,CASSLIRQGSIGELFF
16,.,.,TRBV5-4,TRBJ1-6,TGTGCCAGCAGCTGGGGAGTAAATAACTATAATTCACCCCTCCACTTT,CASSWGVNNYNSPLHF
15,.,.,TRBV5-1,TRBJ1-4,TGCGCCAGCAGCTTCATGGCGGGTCTCGGGGAAAAACTGTTTTTT,CASSFMAGLGEKLFF
16,.,TRBD2,TRBV4-2,TRBJ2-3,TGTGCCAGCAGCCAAGAAGGTAGCGGGAACACAGATACGCAGTATTTT,CASSQEGSGNTDTQYF
15,.,.,TRBV11-3,TRBJ1-1,TGTGCCAGCAGCTTAGGAGGAAACATGAACACTGAAGCTTTCTTT,CASSLGGNMNTEAFF